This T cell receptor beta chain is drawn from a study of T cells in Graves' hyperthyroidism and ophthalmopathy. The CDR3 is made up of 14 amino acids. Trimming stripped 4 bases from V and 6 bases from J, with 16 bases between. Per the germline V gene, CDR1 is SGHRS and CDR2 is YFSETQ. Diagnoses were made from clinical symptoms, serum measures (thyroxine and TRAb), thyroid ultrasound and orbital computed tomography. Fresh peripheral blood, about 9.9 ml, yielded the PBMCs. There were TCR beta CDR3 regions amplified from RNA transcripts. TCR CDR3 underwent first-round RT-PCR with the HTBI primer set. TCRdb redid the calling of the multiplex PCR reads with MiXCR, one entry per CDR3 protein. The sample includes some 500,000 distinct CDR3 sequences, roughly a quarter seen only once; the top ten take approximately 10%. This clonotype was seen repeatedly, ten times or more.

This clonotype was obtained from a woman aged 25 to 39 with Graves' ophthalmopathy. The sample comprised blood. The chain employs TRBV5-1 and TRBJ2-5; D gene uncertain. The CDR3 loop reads CASSPTWGGKTQYF. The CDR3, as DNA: TGCGCCAGCAGCCCCACATGGGGTGGGAAGACCCAGTACTTC. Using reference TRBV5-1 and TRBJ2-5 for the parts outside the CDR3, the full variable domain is KAGVTQTPRYLIKTRGQQVTLSCSPISGHRSVSWYQQTPGQGLQFLFEYFSETQRNKGNFPGRFSGRQFSNSRSEMNVSTLELGDSALYLCASSPTWGGKTQYFGPGTRLLVL.